This is a list of T cell receptor beta chains from one sample in a study of technical replicates of blood from a few donors. The protocol was immunoSEQ multiplex PCR, while the TCRdb copy is restricted to in-frame clones and leaves out a portion. The sample records 55,000 to 75,000 clones, less than 95% being singletons. The specimen was PBMCs. These receptors were taken from a human donor in good health. Some clones in this sample may be carry-over from other donors' samples. Both conserved end residues are part of each CDR3. Fields, in order: clone size, D gene, V gene, J gene, CDR3 protein, CDR3 DNA. D genes are given only for firm matches. Some rows have no size entry. The others give once, few or many, or a class for an expanded clone.

NA	NA	TRBV7-2	TRBJ1-5	CASSLAPNQPQHF	TGTGCCAGCAGCTTAGCCCCGAATCAGCCCCAGCATTTT
NA	NA	TRBV10-3	TRBJ2-1	CAISEVQNLSDEQFF	TGTGCCATCAGTGAAGTACAAAACCTCTCAGATGAGCAGTTCTTC
medium-sized	NA	TRBV2	TRBJ1-2	CASRAGSNYGYTF	TGTGCCAGCAGGGCGGGAAGCAACTATGGCTACACCTTC
NA	NA	TRBV18	TRBJ2-7	CASSLSYEQYF	TGTGCCAGCTCCCTCTCCTACGAGCAGTACTTC
few	NA	TRBV7-9	TRBJ2-1	CASSPPITYNEQFF	TGTGCCAGCAGCCCTCCTATCACGTACAATGAGCAGTTCTTC
NA	NA	TRBV2	TRBJ2-1	CASSGGPGYNEQFF	TGTGCCAGCAGCGGAGGGCCCGGCTACAATGAGCAGTTCTTC
NA	NA	TRBV7-8	TRBJ2-5	CASSSPRGAETQYF	TGTGCCAGCAGCTCCCCGCGGGGAGCGGAGACCCAGTACTTC
once	TRBD2	TRBV5-6	TRBJ2-1	CASSFPPTSGFREQFF	TGTGCCAGCAGCTTTCCCCCGACTAGCGGTTTTCGGGAGCAGTTCTTC
NA	TRBD1	TRBV7-6	TRBJ1-1	CASSLMTGGTFEAFF	TGTGCCAGCAGCTTGATGACAGGGGGGACTTTTGAAGCTTTCTTT
NA	NA	TRBV7-2	TRBJ2-5	CASSFRETQYF	TGTGCCAGCAGCTTCCGGGAGACCCAGTACTTC
NA	NA	TRBV2	TRBJ2-1	CASQRGAGVYNEQFF	TGTGCCAGCCAAAGGGGGGCGGGGGTCTACAATGAGCAGTTCTTC
NA	TRBD2	TRBV5-1	TRBJ2-3	CASSLGLAGGSTDTQYF	TGCGCCAGCAGCCTGGGACTAGCGGGGGGATCCACAGATACGCAGTATTTT
NA	NA	TRBV7-2	TRBJ1-1	CASSLNIRNTEAFF	TGTGCCAGTAGCTTAAATATCCGGAACACTGAAGCTTTCTTT
NA	NA	TRBV13	TRBJ2-7	CASSQTAWGGSYEQYF	TGTGCCAGCAGCCAAACCGCGTGGGGCGGCTCCTACGAGCAGTACTTC
NA	NA	TRBV28	TRBJ2-7	CASSLTAGSYEQYF	TGTGCCAGCAGTTTAACAGCCGGCTCCTACGAGCAGTACTTC
NA	NA	TRBV5-1	TRBJ1-2	CASRSEGGYTF	TGCGCCAGCAGGTCCGAGGGTGGCTACACCTTC
NA	TRBD2	TRBV5-4	TRBJ2-3	CASSRLAGRTDTQYF	TGTGCCAGCAGCCGTCTAGCGGGGCGCACAGATACGCAGTATTTT
once	NA	TRBV11-2	TRBJ1-5	CASSLTRGINQPQHF	TGTGCCAGCAGCTTAACCAGGGGAATAAATCAGCCCCAGCATTTT
NA	TRBD2	TRBV7-6	TRBJ2-1	CASSLGTSGRTEQFF	TGTGCCAGCAGCTTAGGGACTAGCGGGAGGACTGAGCAGTTCTTC
NA	TRBD1	TRBV30	TRBJ2-1	CAWSVRGTGFDEQFF	TGTGCCTGGAGTGTAAGGGGGACAGGGTTCGATGAGCAGTTCTTC
NA	NA	TRBV21-1	TRBJ1-1	CASSSKDRVNTEAFF	TGTGCCAGCAGCTCGAAGGACAGGGTAAACACTGAAGCTTTCTTT
NA	TRBD2	TRBV19	TRBJ2-1	CASTPQGLAYNEQFF	TGTGCCAGTACCCCACAGGGACTAGCGTACAATGAGCAGTTCTTC
NA	TRBD1	TRBV27	TRBJ1-4	CASSPMGQLNEKLFF	TGTGCCAGCAGTCCAATGGGACAGTTGAATGAAAAACTGTTTTTT
NA	NA	TRBV14	TRBJ2-1	CASSLQGSGGEQFF	TGTGCCAGCAGCCTTCAGGGATCCGGGGGTGAGCAGTTCTTC